Listed here is a single T cell receptor beta chain. Antigen: not known. This sample is drawn from a study of CD8+ T cells in alopecia areata. Treatment denoted: oral pan-JAK inhibitor, 5-10 mg twice daily. Lesional scalp punch biopsies and peripheral blood came from alopecia areata patients. Isolation of CD4+ and CD8+ T cells from PBMCs was achieved by sorting. The CDR3 length is 14 residues. Germline CDR1 is LNHNV and CDR2 is YYDKDF (reference sequence). The V segment lost 8 bases and the J segment 2 bases; nucleotides outside the gene matches: 7. Study results and caveats: Lesional scalp, especially alopecia totalis/universalis, showed higher clonality than normal scalp. Among the 100 top clones, expanded CD8+ clones, like scalp clonality, were significantly decreased by tofacitinib.

cDNA serving as the sequencing template came from extracted, reverse transcribed RNA. Clones were read by immunoSEQ multiplex PCR, and TCRdb kept only the in-frame ones, dropping some. The data contain approximately 280,000 clones, roughly 64% of them singletons. Sequences were derived from CD4+ T cells sorted from blood, sampled at week 24, from a patient treated with tofacitinib. The receptor was isolated from a human donor with alopecia areata. The chain combines TRBV15 with TRBJ2-3; 7 bases fit TRBD2. CDR3 sequence reads: CATEAGRTTDTQYF. As DNA, the CDR3 is TGTGCCACCGAAGCGGGGAGAACCACAGATACGCAGTATTTT. Drawing the rest from reference TRBV15 and TRBJ2-3, the complete variable domain is DAMVIQNPRYQVTQFGKPVTLSCSQTLNHNVMYWYQQKSSQAPKLLFHYYDKDFNNEADTPDNFQSRRPNTSFCFLDIRSPGLGDTAMYLCATEAGRTTDTQYFGPGTRLTVL.